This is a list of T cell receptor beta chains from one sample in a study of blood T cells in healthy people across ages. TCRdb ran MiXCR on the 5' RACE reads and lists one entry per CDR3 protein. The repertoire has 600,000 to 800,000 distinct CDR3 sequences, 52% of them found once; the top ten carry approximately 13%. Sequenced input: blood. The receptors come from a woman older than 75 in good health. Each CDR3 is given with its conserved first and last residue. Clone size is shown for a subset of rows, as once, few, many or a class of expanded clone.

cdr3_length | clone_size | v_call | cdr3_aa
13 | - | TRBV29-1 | CSGRQGESYGYTF
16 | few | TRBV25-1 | CASSESVGRGRNEQYF
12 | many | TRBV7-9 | CASSFIGETQYF
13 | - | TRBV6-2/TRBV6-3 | CASSYDRSYGQYF
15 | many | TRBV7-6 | CASSLAGGPWNEQFF
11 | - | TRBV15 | CATRDAGGYTF
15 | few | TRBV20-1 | CSAHRLQDPNQPQHF
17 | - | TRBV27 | CASSLSHWRGREDTQYF
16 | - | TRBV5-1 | CASSLADSSGANVLTF
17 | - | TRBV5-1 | CASSFNGLAGVYNEQFF